The next 2 T cell receptor beta chains were all read from a single sample in a study of cytomegalovirus exposure and HLA in healthy donors. The method was immunoSEQ multiplex PCR; TCRdb's version includes in-frame clones alone and lacks a portion of them. The sample consists of roughly 240,000 clones, around nine tenths of them appearing once. Sequenced: PBMCs. Receptors originate from a man between 18 and 35 years old in good health and CMV-seronegative.

The rearrangement joins TRBV13 to TRBJ2-3; 9 bases map to TRBD2. CDR3 length equals 17 residues. Germline CDR1 PRHDT, CDR2 FYEKMQ (reference sequence). V was pared by 5 bases and J by 6 bases, with 15 bases of the junction left unmatched. CDR3 nucleotides: TGTGCCAGCAGCCCCCCCCTTAGCGGGAGTGGCCGGGATACGCAGTATTTT. It translates to CASSPPLSGSGRDTQYF.

The V and J genes are TRBV29-1 and TRBJ2-7; D gene ambiguous. V shed 4 bases and J shed 7 bases, with 14 bases lying between them. Germline-derived CDR1 and CDR2 are SQVTM and ANQGSEA. The CDR3 totals 12 residues. CDR3 region: CSVGRSALEQYF. For the CDR3, the DNA is TGCAGCGTTGGTCGGTCAGCGTTGGAGCAGTACTTC.